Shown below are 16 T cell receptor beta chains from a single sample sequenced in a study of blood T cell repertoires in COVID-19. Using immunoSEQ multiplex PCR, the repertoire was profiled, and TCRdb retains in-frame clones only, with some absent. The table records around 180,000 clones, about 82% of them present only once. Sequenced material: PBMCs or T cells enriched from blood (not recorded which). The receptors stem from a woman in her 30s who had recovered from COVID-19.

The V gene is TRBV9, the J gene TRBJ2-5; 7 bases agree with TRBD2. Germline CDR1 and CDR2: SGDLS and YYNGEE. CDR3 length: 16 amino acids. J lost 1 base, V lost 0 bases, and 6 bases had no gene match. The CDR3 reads CASSVGGGGLQETQYF. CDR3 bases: TGTGCCAGCAGCGTAGGTGGCGGGGGACTCCAAGAGACCCAGTACTTC.

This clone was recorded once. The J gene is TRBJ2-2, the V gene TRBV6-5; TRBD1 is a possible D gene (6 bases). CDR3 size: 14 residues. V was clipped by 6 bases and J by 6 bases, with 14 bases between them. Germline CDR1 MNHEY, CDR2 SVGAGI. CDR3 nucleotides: TGTGCCAGCAGGACGGACAGTTTTTCCGGGGAGCTGTTTTTT. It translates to CASRTDSFSGELFF.

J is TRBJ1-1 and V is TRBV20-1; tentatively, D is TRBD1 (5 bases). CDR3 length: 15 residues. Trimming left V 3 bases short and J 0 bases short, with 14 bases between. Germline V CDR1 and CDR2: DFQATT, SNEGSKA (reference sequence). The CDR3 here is CSASRRGGLNTEAFF. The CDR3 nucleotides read TGCAGTGCTAGTCGTCGGGGGGGGTTGAACACTGAAGCTTTCTTT.

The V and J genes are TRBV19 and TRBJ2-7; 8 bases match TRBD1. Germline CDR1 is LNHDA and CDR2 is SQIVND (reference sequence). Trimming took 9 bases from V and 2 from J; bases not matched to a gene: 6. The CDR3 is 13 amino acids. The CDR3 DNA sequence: TGTGCCAGCTCCGGGACAGGAGCCTACGAGCAGTACTTC. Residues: CASSGTGAYEQYF.

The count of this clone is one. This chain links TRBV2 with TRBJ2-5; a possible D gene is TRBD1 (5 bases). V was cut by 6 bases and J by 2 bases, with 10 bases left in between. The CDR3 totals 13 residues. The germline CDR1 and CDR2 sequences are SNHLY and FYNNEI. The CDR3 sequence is CASRFSGQETQYF. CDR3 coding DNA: TGTGCCAGCAGATTCTCAGGGCAAGAGACCCAGTACTTC.

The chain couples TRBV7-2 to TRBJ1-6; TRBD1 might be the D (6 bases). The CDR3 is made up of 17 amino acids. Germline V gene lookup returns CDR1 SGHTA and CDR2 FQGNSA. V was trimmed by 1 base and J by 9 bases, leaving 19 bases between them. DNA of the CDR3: TGTGCCAGCAGCTTAGAGGGACGCAGGGGATGGGGTTCACCCCTCCACTTT. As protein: CASSLEGRRGWGSPLHF.

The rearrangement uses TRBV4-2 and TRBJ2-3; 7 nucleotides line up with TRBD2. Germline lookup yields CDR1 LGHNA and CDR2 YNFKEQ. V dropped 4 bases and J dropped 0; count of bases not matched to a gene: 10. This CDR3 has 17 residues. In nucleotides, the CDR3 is TGTGCCAGCAGCCCCCACGGACCGGGACTAAGCACAGATACGCAGTATTTT. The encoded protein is CASSPHGPGLSTDTQYF.

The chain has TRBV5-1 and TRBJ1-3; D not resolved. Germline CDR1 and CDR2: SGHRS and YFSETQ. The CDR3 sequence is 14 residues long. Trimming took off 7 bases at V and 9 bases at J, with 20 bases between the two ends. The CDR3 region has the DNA TGCGCCAGCGCCATTCCGGCCCCTAGTTCCACCATATATTTT. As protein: CASAIPAPSSTIYF.

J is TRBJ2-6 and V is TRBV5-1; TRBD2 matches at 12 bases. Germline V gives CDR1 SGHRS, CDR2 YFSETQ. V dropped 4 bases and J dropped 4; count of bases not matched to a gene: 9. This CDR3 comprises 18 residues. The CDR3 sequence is CASSPGLAGSLGANVLTF. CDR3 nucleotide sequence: TGCGCCAGCAGCCCAGGACTAGCGGGAAGTCTGGGGGCCAACGTCCTGACTTTC.

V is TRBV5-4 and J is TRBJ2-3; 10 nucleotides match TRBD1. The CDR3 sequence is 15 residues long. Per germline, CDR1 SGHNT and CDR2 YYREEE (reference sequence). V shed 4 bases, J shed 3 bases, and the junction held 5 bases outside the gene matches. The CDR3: CASSPRTGGTDTQYF. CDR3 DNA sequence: TGTGCCAGCAGCCCGCGGACAGGGGGAACAGATACGCAGTATTTT.

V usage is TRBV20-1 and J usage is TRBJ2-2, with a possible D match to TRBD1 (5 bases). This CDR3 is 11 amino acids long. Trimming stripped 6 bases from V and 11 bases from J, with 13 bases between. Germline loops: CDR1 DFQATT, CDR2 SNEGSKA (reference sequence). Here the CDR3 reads CSAMTALELFF. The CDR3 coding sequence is TGCAGTGCAATGACAGCTCTTGAGCTGTTTTTT.

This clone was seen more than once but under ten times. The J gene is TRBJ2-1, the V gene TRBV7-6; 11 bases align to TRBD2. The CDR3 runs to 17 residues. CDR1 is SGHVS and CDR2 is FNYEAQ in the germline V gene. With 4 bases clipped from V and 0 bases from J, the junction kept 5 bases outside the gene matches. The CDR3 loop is CASSSPTSGSSYNEQFF. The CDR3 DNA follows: TGTGCCAGCAGCTCCCCAACTAGCGGGAGCTCCTACAATGAGCAGTTCTTC.

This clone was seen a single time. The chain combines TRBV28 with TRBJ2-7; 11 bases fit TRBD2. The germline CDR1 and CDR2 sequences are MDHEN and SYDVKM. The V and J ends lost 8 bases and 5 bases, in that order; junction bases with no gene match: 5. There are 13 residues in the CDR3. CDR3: CASYSGRGHEQYF. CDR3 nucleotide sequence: TGTGCCAGCTATAGCGGGAGGGGGCACGAGCAGTACTTC.

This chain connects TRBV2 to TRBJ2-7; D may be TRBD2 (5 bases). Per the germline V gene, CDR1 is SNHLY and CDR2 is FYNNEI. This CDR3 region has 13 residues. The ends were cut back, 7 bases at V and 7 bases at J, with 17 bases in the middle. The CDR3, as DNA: TGTGCCAGCATGGGAGAGAACCCCGGGGAGCAGTACTTC. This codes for CASMGENPGEQYF.

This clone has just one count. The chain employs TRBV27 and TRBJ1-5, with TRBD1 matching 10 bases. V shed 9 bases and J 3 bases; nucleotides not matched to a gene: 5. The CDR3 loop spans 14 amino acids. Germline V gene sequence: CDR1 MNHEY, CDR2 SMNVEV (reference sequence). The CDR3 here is CASRQGANNQPQHF. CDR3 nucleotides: TGTGCCAGTAGACAGGGGGCAAACAATCAGCCCCAGCATTTT.

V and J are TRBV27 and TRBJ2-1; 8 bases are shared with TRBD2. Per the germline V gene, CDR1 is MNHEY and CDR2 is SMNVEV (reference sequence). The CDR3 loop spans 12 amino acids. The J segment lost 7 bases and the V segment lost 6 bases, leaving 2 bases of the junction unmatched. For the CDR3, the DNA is TGTGCCAGCAGCCCTAGCGGGAATGAGCAGTTCTTC. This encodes CASSPSGNEQFF.